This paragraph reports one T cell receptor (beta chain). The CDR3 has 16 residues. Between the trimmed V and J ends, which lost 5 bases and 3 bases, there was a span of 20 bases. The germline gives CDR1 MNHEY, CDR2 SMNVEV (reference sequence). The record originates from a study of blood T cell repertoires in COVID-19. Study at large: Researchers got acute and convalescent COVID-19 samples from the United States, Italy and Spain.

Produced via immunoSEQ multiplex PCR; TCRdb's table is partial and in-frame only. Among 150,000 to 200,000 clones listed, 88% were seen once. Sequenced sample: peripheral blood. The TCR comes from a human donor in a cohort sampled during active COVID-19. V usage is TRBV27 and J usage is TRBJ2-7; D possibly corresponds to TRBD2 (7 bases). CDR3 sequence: CASSPSPGAGVYEQYF. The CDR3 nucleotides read TGTGCCAGCAGTCCCTCGCCGGGGGCGGGGGTCTACGAGCAGTACTTC.